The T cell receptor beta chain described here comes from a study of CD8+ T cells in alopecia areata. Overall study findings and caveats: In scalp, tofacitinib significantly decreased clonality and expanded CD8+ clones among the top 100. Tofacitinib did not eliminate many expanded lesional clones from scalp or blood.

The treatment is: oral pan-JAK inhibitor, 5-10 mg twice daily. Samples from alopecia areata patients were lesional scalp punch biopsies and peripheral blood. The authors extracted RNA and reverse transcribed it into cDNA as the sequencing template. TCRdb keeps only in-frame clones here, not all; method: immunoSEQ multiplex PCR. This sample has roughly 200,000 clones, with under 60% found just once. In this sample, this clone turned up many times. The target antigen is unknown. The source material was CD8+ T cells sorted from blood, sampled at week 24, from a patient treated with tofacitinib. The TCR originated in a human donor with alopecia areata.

The CDR3 nucleotides read TGTGCCTGGAGCCGACAGGCGGAAGTACAGCCCCAGCATTTT. This translates into CAWSRQAEVQPQHF. The rearrangement joins TRBV30 to TRBJ1-5; possible D gene TRBD1, 6 bases. Germline V gives CDR1 GTSNPN, CDR2 SVGIG (reference sequence). The CDR3 totals 14 residues. Trimming pared 3 bases from V and 7 bases from J, leaving 16 bases between. Looking up the rest from reference TRBV30 and TRBJ1-5 gives the full variable domain: SQTIHQWPATLVQPVGSPLSLECTVEGTSNPNLYWYRQAAGRGLQLLFYSVGIGQISSEVPQNLSASRPQDRQFILSSKKLLLSDSGFYLCAWSRQAEVQPQHFGDGTRLSIL.